The rows below give T cell receptor beta chains drawn from one sample of a study of T cells after posttransplantation cyclophosphamide. Sequencing was performed with immunoSEQ multiplex PCR; in TCRdb, only in-frame clones are kept and a portion is missing. The sample shows 8,500 to 13,000 clones, approximately 89% of them seen only once. The sequenced sample was CD4+ T cells sorted from PBMCs, obtained after allogeneic stem cell transplant with posttransplant cyclophosphamide. All receptors come from a male patient in his thirties who received an allogeneic stem cell transplant from a related donor, was CMV-positive, and had acute GVHD only. Some T cells may be graft donor cells. Each CDR3 is given with its conserved first and last residue. Each record gives: D gene, V gene, J gene, CDR3 protein, CDR3 DNA. D genes are given only for firm matches.

-	TRBV14	TRBJ1-1	CASSLQQGITEAFF	TGTGCCAGCAGCCTGCAGCAGGGGATCACTGAAGCTTTCTTT
-	TRBV4-3	TRBJ1-2	CASSQEIRHRTYGYTF	TGCGCCAGCAGCCAAGAGATACGACATCGCACCTATGGCTACACCTTC
-	TRBV4-3	TRBJ2-3	CASSQEGGVRTDTQYF	TGCGCCAGCAGCCAAGAAGGCGGGGTACGCACAGATACGCAGTATTTT
-	TRBV6-5	TRBJ2-3	CASSYSIWGSADTQYF	TGTGCCAGCAGTTACTCGATATGGGGTAGCGCAGATACGCAGTATTTT
-	TRBV5-4	TRBJ1-2	CASSVQGNYGYTF	TGTGCCAGCAGTGTTCAGGGGAACTATGGCTACACCTTC
-	TRBV9	TRBJ1-5	CASSVDYNQPQHF	TGTGCCAGCAGCGTAGATTACAATCAGCCCCAGCATTTT
-	TRBV4-1	TRBJ2-7	CASSQPELLSYEQYF	TGCGCCAGCAGCCAACCCGAACTGTTGTCCTACGAGCAGTACTTC
-	TRBV4-2	TRBJ2-5	CASSQGGGQETQYF	TGTGCCAGCAGCCAAGGAGGGGGTCAAGAGACCCAGTACTTC
TRBD1	TRBV27	TRBJ2-2	CASRLTGGGKSGELFF	TGTGCCAGCAGGCTTACAGGGGGCGGTAAATCCGGGGAGCTGTTTTTT
-	TRBV9	TRBJ1-3	CASSVGNRAAGNTIYF	TGTGCCAGCAGCGTTGGGAACAGGGCGGCTGGAAACACCATATATTTT
TRBD2	TRBV7-3	TRBJ2-7	CASSLTGGGAYEQYF	TGTGCCAGCAGCTTAACAGGCGGGGGGGCCTACGAGCAGTACTTC
-	TRBV11-3	TRBJ2-2	CASSPGVSTGELFF	TGTGCCAGCAGCCCAGGGGTGAGCACCGGGGAGCTGTTTTTT
TRBD2	TRBV5-1	TRBJ2-2	CASSPGREPRTGELFF	TGCGCCAGCAGCCCAGGGAGGGAGCCGAGGACCGGGGAGCTGTTTTTT
-	TRBV18	TRBJ1-1	CASSLQGQGTEAFF	TGTGCCAGCTCACTCCAGGGGCAGGGCACTGAAGCTTTCTTT
-	TRBV10-3	TRBJ2-3	CAISDPRAGPDTQYF	TGTGCCATCAGTGACCCCAGGGCCGGGCCAGATACGCAGTATTTT
-	TRBV28	TRBJ1-1	CASSLQMNTEAFF	TGTGCCAGCAGTTTACAGATGAACACTGAAGCTTTCTTT
TRBD2	TRBV19	TRBJ2-3	CASSIIGGGATDTQYF	TGTGCCAGTAGTATAATCGGCGGGGGGGCCACAGATACGCAGTATTTT